What follows are 20 T cell receptor beta chains derived from one specimen sequenced in a study of blood T cells in healthy people across ages (dated by TCRdb to about 2015). Library method: 5' RACE. Instrument used: Illumina HiSeq 2500. The second PCR ran for roughly 7 to 12 cycles and used a J-beta primer mix along with a sample-barcoded 5' primer. Starting from the raw public reads, TCRdb applied fastp trimming at Q25, assembled clones with MiXCR and retained in-frame beta chains. Rows are unified per CDR3 protein, each entry keeping the most common DNA and genes. The sample table records roughly 800,000 distinct CDR3 sequences; approximately 25% of these occur just once. The ten largest clones represent approximately 4% of the sample. The data were also submitted as part of a second study, on T cells of mothers and their children.

Material: blood. The receptors shown here come from a boy between 10 and 17 years old in good health.

This clonotype was recorded a few times. J is TRBJ1-1 and V is TRBV7-6; D is unresolved. The CDR3 extends over 13 amino acids. V dropped 5 bases and J dropped 4 bases, with 11 bases sitting between them. Germline V gene sequence: CDR1 SGHVS, CDR2 FNYEAQ. The CDR3 bases are TGTGCCAGCAGCCCGGGAGGGCCCACTGAAGCTTTCTTT. Its protein product is CASSPGGPTEAFF.

This clonotype was seen only a few times. An end of the junction differs from the germline gene, which may be a read error. This sequence joins TRBV7-7 and TRBJ1-2, with D unclear. CDR1 is SSHAT, CDR2 FNYEAQ, per germline (reference sequence). The CDR3 is 16 amino acids. This CDR3 reads CASSLPNGVILRGYTF. DNA for the CDR3: TGTGCTAGCAGCCTCCCCAACGGGGTCATCCTTAGAGGCTACACCTTC.

This clonotype was picked up many times. This chain connects TRBV4-1 to TRBJ2-3; 10 bases are shared with TRBD2. J gave up 4 bases and V 4 bases, and 8 bases lay outside the gene matches. The CDR3 is 16 residues long. CDR1 is MGHRA, CDR2 YSYEKL, per germline. CDR3 region: CASSRPRGTSADTQYF. CDR3 sequence (DNA): TGCGCCAGCAGCCGGCCCCGGGGGACTAGCGCAGATACGCAGTATTTT.

The J gene is TRBJ1-3, the V gene TRBV18, with D tentatively TRBD1 (5 bases). The CDR3 runs 17 residues. Germline values: CDR1 KGHSH, CDR2 LQKENI. The germline V and J ends were trimmed by 3 bases and 0 bases, with 15 bases remaining between them. The CDR3 protein is CASSPESRGSSGNTIYF. As DNA, the CDR3 is TGTGCCAGCTCACCCGAAAGCCGGGGGAGCTCTGGAAACACCATATATTTT.

The chain is built from TRBV24-1 and TRBJ2-1, with a tentative D call TRBD1 (7 bases). V dropped 5 bases and J dropped 8 bases, with 18 bases sitting between them. There are 15 residues in the CDR3. The V gene's germline CDR1 is KGHDR and CDR2 SFDVKD. In DNA, the CDR3 is TGTGCCACCAGTGTCCCGTCAGGGGGAGGTTATGAGCAGTTCTTC. As protein: CATSVPSGGGYEQFF.

V is TRBV5-1 and J is TRBJ2-5; tentatively, D is TRBD2 (6 bases). This CDR3 has 16 residues. Germline V lookup: CDR1 SGHRS, CDR2 YFSETQ. V was shortened by 2 bases and J by 4 bases, with 18 bases between the two germline ends. This CDR3 reads CASSFFLSVGGETQYF. The CDR3 DNA reads TGCGCCAGCAGCTTCTTCCTAAGTGTGGGGGGAGAGACCCAGTACTTC.

This clonotype was recorded a few times. The gene calls are TRBV2 and TRBJ2-5, with D possibly being TRBD1 (6 bases). This CDR3 contains 15 residues. The V gene's germline CDR1 is SNHLY and CDR2 FYNNEI. V lost 4 bases, J lost 2 bases, and 14 bases lay in between. Here the CDR3 reads CASSVARGFQETQYF. The CDR3 DNA is TGTGCCAGCAGTGTGGCCAGGGGTTTTCAAGAGACCCAGTACTTC.

This CDR3 reads CASSLGQTGNIQYF. For the CDR3, the DNA is TGTGCCAGCAGTTTGGGCCAGACCGGAAACATTCAGTACTTC. The chain employs TRBV12-3 or TRBV12-4 and TRBJ2-4; no firm D call. Deletions cut 3 bases from V and 6 bases from J, with 12 bases between. This CDR3 has 14 amino acids.

The genes are TRBV7-3 and TRBJ2-2; 9 bases fit TRBD1. CDR3 length: 15 amino acids. Germline-derived CDR1 and CDR2 are SGHTA and FQGTGA. The J segment lost 5 bases and the V segment lost 5 bases, leaving 6 bases of the junction unmatched. The CDR3 bases are TGTGCCAGCAGCCTGAGGGGACAGGGAACCGGGGAGCTGTTTTTT. Translation gives CASSLRGQGTGELFF.

This clonotype was counted at least ten times. The chain employs TRBV25-1 and TRBJ2-5; 7 nucleotides agree with TRBD1. Trimming at V came to 5 bases and at J to 3 bases, leaving 9 bases not matched to a gene. This CDR3 region has 15 residues. Germline CDR1 MGHDK, CDR2 SYGVNS. The DNA for the CDR3 is TGTGCCAGCAGTCGAGGAGACAGGGCAAAAGAGACCCAGTACTTC. This encodes CASSRGDRAKETQYF.

V is TRBV6-5 and J is TRBJ2-5, with unresolved D. Judging by the DNA end, TRBJ2-1 fits better; the J call may be wrong. This CDR3 contains 13 residues. Germline CDR1 and CDR2: MNHEY and SVGAGI. This chain's CDR3 is CASSAPKGNEQFF. CDR3 sequence (DNA): TGTGCCAGCAGTGCCCCCAAGGGCAATGAGCAGTTCTTC.

The rearrangement links TRBV9 to TRBJ2-3, with D maybe TRBD1 (7 bases). This CDR3 is built from 14 residues. Trimming removed 3 bases from V and 6 bases from J, with 14 bases in between. Germline CDR1 and CDR2: SGDLS and YYNGEE. The CDR3 is CASSALQGRDTQYF. The CDR3 coding sequence is TGTGCCAGCAGCGCACTACAGGGGAGGGATACGCAGTATTTT.

In this sample, this clonotype turned up a few times. This chain joins TRBV20-1 and TRBJ2-3, with D uncertain. The germline gives CDR1 DFQATT, CDR2 SNEGSKA (reference sequence). This CDR3 spans 14 amino acids. V gave up 3 bases and J gave up 2 bases, with 12 bases separating them. For the CDR3, the DNA is TGCAGTGCTAGGGGTAGCCCAATCACAGATACGCAGTATTTT. It translates to CSARGSPITDTQYF.

The V and J genes are TRBV11-2 and TRBJ1-1, with TRBD1 as a possible D gene (6 bases). Deletions cut 5 bases from V and 0 bases from J, with 25 bases between. Germline V CDR1 and CDR2: SGHAT, FQNNGV. This CDR3 comprises 19 residues. DNA of the CDR3: TGTGCCAGCAGCCGAACCCAGAAGACTACAGGGTTAATGAACACTGAAGCTTTCTTT. It specifies CASSRTQKTTGLMNTEAFF.

This clonotype has only a few counts. V usage is TRBV28 and J usage is TRBJ2-1; D gene uncertain. The end of the DNA aligns better with TRBJ2-5, so the J call may be wrong. The CDR3 is 14 amino acids. In germline, CDR1 is MDHEN, CDR2 SYDVKM. Here the CDR3 reads CASSLLGLRETQYF. The CDR3, as DNA: TGTGCCAGCAGCCTCCTGGGCTTGAGGGAGACCCAGTACTTC.

The V call is TRBV5-1, the J call TRBJ2-5; 7 nucleotides line up with TRBD2. The CDR3 extends over 14 amino acids. The ends lost 0 bases at V and 7 bases at J; junction bases unmatched: 6. Per germline, CDR1 SGHRS and CDR2 YFSETQ. CDR3 in amino acids: CASSLEGGDGTQYF. CDR3 bases: TGCGCCAGCAGCTTGGAGGGAGGGGACGGGACCCAGTACTTC. The full variable domain, completed using reference TRBV5-1 and TRBJ2-5, is KAGVTQTPRYLIKTRGQQVTLSCSPISGHRSVSWYQQTPGQGLQFLFEYFSETQRNKGNFPGRFSGRQFSNSRSEMNVSTLELGDSALYLCASSLEGGDGTQYFGPGTRLLVL.

The rearrangement links TRBV20-1 to TRBJ2-7; D may match TRBD1 or TRBD2 (5 bases each). The CDR3 length is 12 residues. Per germline, CDR1 DFQATT and CDR2 SNEGSKA (reference sequence). V was shortened by 5 bases and J by 2 bases, with 10 bases between the two germline ends. CDR3 nucleotides: TGCAGTGCTCCGCGAGGGGCCTACGAGCAGTACTTC. It translates to CSAPRGAYEQYF.

The CDR3 coding sequence is TGTGCCAGCAGCCCCGCCTCCGGACTAGCGGGAGTGACAGATACGCAGTATTTT. Residues: CASSPASGLAGVTDTQYF. The chain has TRBV4-2 and TRBJ2-3; 13 bases line up with TRBD2. The CDR3 consists of 18 residues. Trimming took 4 bases from V and 3 from J; bases not matched to a gene: 10. Germline CDR1 LGHNA, CDR2 YNFKEQ.

The sample holds a few counts of this clonotype. The V call is TRBV18, the J call TRBJ1-5; D uncertain. Trimming shortened V by 0 bases and J by 2 bases, and 11 bases separated the two germline ends. Germline CDR1 is KGHSH and CDR2 is LQKENI. This CDR3 contains 16 residues. The CDR3 protein is CASSPPVGGGNQPQHF. The CDR3 bases are TGTGCCAGCTCACCACCGGTGGGCGGCGGCAATCAGCCCCAGCATTTT.

The chain joins TRBV12-3 or TRBV12-4 to TRBJ2-3; D not resolved. The CDR3 extends over 17 amino acids. The ends were cut back, 1 base at V and 5 bases at J, with 19 bases in the middle. DNA for the CDR3: TGTGCCAGCAGTTTAGTTGAGGCACAAACCTGGCTAGATACGCAGTATTTT. Protein product: CASSLVEAQTWLDTQYF.